What follows is one TCR beta chain and its context. The source of the sample is a study of T cells of healthy individuals. CDR1 and CDR2 from the germline V gene are MDHEN and SYDVKM. This CDR3 is 14 amino acids long. V lost 8 bases and J lost 1, with 13 bases in between. TCRdb itself ran the 5' RACE reads through MiXCR, one entry per CDR3 protein. The table includes 100,000 or so distinct CDR3 sequences, approximately 15% detected once. This receptor was obtained from a human donor in good health. The chain carries TRBV28 and TRBJ2-3; unclear D gene. CDR3 bases: TGTGCCAGCGGTAATAGGCAAGGCACAGATACGCAGTATTTT. It is translated as CASGNRQGTDTQYF.